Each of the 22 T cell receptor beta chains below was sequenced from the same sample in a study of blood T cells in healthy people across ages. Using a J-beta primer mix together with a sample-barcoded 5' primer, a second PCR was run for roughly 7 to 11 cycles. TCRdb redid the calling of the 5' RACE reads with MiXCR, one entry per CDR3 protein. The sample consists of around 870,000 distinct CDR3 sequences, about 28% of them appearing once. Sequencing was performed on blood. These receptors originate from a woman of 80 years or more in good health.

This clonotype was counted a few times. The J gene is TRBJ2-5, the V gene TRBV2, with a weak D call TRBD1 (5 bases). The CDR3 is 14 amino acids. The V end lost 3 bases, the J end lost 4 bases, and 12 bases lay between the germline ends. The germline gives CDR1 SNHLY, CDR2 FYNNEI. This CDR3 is CASSDKGWTETQYF. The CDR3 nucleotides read TGTGCCAGCAGTGACAAGGGGTGGACAGAGACCCAGTACTTC.

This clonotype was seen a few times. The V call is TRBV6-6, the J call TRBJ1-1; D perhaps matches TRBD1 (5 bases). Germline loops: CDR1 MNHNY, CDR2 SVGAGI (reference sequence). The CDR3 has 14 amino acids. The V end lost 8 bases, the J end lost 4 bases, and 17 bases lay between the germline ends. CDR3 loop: CASRDASEGTEAFF. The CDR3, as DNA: TGTGCCAGCCGGGACGCCAGCGAGGGCACTGAAGCTTTCTTT.

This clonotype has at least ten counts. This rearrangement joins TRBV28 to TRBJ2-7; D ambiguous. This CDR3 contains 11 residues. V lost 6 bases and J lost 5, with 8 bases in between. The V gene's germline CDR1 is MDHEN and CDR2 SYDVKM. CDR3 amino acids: CASRVRDEQYF. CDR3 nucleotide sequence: TGTGCCAGCAGGGTCCGTGACGAGCAGTACTTC.

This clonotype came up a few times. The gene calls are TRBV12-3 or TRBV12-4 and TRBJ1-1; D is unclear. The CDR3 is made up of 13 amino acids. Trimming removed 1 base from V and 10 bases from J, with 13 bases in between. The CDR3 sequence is CASSLGRGVGAFF. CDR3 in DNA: TGTGCCAGCAGTTTAGGGCGAGGAGTAGGAGCTTTCTTT.

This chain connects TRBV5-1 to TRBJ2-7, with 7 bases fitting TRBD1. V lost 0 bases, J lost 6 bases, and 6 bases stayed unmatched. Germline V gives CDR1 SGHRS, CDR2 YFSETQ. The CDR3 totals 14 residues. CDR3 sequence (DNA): TGCGCCAGCAGCTTGGGAGACAGGGTCACCGAGCAGTACTTC. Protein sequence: CASSLGDRVTEQYF.

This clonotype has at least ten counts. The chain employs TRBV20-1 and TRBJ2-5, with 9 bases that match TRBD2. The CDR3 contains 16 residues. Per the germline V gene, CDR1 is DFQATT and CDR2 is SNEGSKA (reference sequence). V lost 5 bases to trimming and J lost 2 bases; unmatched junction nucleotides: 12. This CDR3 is CSAPRLAGISQETQYF. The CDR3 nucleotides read TGCAGTGCTCCCCGCCTAGCGGGGATATCTCAAGAGACCCAGTACTTC.

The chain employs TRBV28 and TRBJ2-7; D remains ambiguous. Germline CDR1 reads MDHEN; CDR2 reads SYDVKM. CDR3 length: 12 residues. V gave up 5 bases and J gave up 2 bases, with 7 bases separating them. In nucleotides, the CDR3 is TGTGCCAGCAGTCCCCCCCCCTACGAGCAGTACTTC. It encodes CASSPPPYEQYF. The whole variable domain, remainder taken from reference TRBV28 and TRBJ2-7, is DVKVTQSSRYLVKRTGEKVFLECVQDMDHENMFWYRQDPGLGLRLIYFSYDVKMKEKGDIPEGYSVSREKKERFSLILESASTNQTSMYLCASSPPPYEQYFGPGTRLTVT.

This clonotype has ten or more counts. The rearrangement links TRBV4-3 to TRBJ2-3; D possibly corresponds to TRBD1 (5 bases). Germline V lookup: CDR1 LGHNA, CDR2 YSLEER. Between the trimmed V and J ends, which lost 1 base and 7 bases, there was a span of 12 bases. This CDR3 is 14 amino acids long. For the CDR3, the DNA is TGCGCCAGCAGCCAAGGAAGCGCAGGGAATACGCAGTATTTT. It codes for CASSQGSAGNTQYF.

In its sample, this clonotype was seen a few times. The CDR3 loop is CSVGGAVDTGELFF. The CDR3 DNA is TGCAGCGTTGGGGGGGCGGTCGACACCGGGGAGCTGTTTTTT. The chain carries TRBV29-1 and TRBJ2-2, with D perhaps matching TRBD1 or TRBD2 (6 bases each). The germline V and J ends were trimmed by 4 bases and 3 bases, with 12 bases remaining between them. Looked up from germline, CDR1 is SQVTM and CDR2 is ANQGSEA. The CDR3 has 14 residues.

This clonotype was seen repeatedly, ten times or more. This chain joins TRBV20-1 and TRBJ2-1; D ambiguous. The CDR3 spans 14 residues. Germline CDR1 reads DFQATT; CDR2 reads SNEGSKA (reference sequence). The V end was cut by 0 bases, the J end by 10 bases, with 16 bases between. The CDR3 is CSARDGQTGLEQFF. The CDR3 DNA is TGCAGTGCTAGAGATGGGCAGACGGGTCTGGAGCAGTTCTTC.

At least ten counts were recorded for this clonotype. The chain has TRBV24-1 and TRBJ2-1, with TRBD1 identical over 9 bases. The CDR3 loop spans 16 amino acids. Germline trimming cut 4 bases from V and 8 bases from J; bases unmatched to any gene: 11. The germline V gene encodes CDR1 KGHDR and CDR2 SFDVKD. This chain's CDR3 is CATSDRGQGRRDEQFF. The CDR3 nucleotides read TGTGCCACCAGTGACCGAGGACAGGGGAGAAGGGATGAGCAGTTCTTC.

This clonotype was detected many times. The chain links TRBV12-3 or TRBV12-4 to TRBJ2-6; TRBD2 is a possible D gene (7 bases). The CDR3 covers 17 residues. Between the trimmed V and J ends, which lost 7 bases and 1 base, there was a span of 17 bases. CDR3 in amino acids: CASNSGGGRSGANVLTF. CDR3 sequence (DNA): TGTGCCAGCAATTCGGGGGGCGGTAGATCTGGGGCCAACGTCCTGACTTTC.

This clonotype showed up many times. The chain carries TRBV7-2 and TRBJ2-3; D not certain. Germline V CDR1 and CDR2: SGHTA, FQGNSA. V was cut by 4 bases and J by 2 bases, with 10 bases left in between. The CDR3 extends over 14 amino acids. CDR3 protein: CASSSDHFTDTQYF. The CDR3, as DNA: TGTGCCAGCAGCTCCGACCACTTCACAGATACGCAGTATTTT.

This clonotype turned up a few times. The CDR3 nucleotides read TGCGCCAGCAGCTTGGTTGCTAGCGGAGAAGAGACCCAGTACTTC. This codes for CASSLVASGEETQYF. V is TRBV5-1 and J is TRBJ2-5; 7 positions agree with TRBD2. Looked up from germline, CDR1 is SGHRS and CDR2 is YFSETQ. Trimming took 0 bases from V and 3 from J; bases not matched to a gene: 5. The CDR3 is 15 residues long.

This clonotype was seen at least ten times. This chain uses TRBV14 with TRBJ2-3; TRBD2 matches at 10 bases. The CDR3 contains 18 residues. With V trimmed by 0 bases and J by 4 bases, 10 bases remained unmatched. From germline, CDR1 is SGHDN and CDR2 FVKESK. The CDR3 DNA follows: TGTGCCAGCAGCCAAGAGGGTATTCTAGCGGGGGCTTCAGATACGCAGTATTTT. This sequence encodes CASSQEGILAGASDTQYF. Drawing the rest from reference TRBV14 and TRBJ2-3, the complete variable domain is EAGVTQFPSHSVIEKGQTVTLRCDPISGHDNLYWYRRVMGKEIKFLLHFVKESKQDESGMPNNRFLAERTGGTYSTLKVQPAELEDSGVYFCASSQEGILAGASDTQYFGPGTRLTVL.

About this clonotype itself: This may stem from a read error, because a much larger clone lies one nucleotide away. The CDR3 region is CANRRDRGQETQYF. The CDR3 DNA is TGTGCCAACAGGAGGGACAGGGGACAAGAGACCCAGTACTTC. The chain has TRBV12-3 or TRBV12-4 and TRBJ2-5, with TRBD1 matching over 10 bases. The CDR3 spans 14 residues. The V segment lost 10 bases and the J segment 2 bases; nucleotides outside the gene matches: 7.

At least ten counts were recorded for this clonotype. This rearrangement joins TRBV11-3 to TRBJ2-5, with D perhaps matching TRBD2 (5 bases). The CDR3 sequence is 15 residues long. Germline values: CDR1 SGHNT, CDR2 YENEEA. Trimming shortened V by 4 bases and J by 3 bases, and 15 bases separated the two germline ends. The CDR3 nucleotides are TGTGCCAGCAGCTCCAAGTTGGGGAGTAAAGAGACCCAGTACTTC. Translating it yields CASSSKLGSKETQYF.

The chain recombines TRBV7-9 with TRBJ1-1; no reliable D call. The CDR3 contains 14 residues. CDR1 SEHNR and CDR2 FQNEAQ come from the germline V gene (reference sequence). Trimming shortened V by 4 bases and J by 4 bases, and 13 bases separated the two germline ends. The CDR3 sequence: CASSSTNIATEAFF. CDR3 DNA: TGTGCCAGCAGCTCCACAAACATAGCCACTGAAGCTTTCTTT.

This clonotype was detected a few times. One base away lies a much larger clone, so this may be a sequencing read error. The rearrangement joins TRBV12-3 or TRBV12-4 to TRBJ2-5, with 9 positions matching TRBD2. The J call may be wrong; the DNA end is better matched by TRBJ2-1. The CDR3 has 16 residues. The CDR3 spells CASSYGRAGGQETQFF. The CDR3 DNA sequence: TGTGCCAGCAGTTACGGGAGAGCGGGGGGACAAGAGACCCAGTTCTTC.

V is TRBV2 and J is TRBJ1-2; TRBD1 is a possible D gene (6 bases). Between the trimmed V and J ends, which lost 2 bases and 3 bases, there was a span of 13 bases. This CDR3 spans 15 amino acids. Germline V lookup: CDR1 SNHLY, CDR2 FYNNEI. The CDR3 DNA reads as TGTGCCAGCAGTGAATGGGGGGGGGCCGACTATGGCTACACCTTC. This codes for CASSEWGGADYGYTF.

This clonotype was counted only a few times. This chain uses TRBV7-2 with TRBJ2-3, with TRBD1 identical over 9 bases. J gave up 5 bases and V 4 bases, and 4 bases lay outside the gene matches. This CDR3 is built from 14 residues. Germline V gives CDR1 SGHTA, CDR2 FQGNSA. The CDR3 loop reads CASSSRQGGDTQYF. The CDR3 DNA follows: TGTGCCAGCAGCTCGCGACAGGGGGGAGATACGCAGTATTTT. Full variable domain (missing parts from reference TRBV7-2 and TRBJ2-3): GAGVSQSPSNKVTEKGKDVELRCDPISGHTALYWYRQSLGQGLEFLIYFQGNSAPDKSGLPSDRFSAERTGGSVSTLTIQRTQQEDSAVYLCASSSRQGGDTQYFGPGTRLTVL.

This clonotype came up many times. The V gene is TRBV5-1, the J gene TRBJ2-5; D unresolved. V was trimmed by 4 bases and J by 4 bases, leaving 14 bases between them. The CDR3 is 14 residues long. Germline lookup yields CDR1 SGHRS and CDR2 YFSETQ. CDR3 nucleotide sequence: TGCGCCAGCAGCGAACCGGGCCCGGGAGAGACCCAGTACTTC. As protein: CASSEPGPGETQYF.